A single T cell receptor beta chain is shown here with its context. Isolated RNA was reverse transcribed into cDNA used as the sequencing template. Profiled with immunoSEQ multiplex PCR; TCRdb holds only in-frame clones, not every one. The profile shows about 98,000 clones, roughly 47% of them singletons. There are 14 residues in the CDR3. Germline V gives CDR1 GTSNPN, CDR2 SVGIG (reference sequence). The V gene lost 7 bases and the J gene lost 10 bases, with 22 bases spanning the gap. The data were obtained in a study of CD8+ T cells in alopecia areata. The clonotype was recovered from a human donor with alopecia areata. Sequencing was performed on CD4+ T cells sorted from blood. The chain has TRBV30 and TRBJ1-4, with D uncertain. Here the CDR3 reads CAFQGSGSLRKLFF. The CDR3 nucleotides are TGTGCCTTCCAAGGATCCGGCAGCTTGAGAAAACTGTTTTTT.